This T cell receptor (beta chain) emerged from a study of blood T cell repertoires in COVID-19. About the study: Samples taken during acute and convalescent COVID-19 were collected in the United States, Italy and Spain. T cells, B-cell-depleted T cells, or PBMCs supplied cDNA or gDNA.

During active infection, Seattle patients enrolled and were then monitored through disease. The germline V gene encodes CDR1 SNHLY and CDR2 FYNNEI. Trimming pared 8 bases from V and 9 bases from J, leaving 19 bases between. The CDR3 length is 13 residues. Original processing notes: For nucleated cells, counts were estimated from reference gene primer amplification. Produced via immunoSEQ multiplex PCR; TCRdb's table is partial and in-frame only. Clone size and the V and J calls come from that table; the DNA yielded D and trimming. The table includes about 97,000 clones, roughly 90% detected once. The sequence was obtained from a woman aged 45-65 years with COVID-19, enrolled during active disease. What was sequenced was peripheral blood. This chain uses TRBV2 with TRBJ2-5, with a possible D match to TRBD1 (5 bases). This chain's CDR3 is CASLPVGQAAQYF. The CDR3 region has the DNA TGTGCCAGCTTACCCGTGGGGCAGGCGGCCCAGTACTTC.